A single sample is the source of the 14 T cell receptor beta chains below, sequenced in a study of regulatory T cells in long-lasting Graves disease. The time point denotes: newly diagnosed GD, antithyroid drugs for less than 3 months. PBMCs were the source of the RNA used for TCR sequencing. Arm-PCR with iRepertoire HTBI primers amplified the CDR3 regions for these TCR beta libraries. TCRdb re-called the multiplex PCR reads with MiXCR, one entry per CDR3 protein. This sample carries around 480,000 distinct CDR3 sequences, roughly 16% of them seen once, and the ten largest clones take around 25%. The data were also submitted as part of a second study, on T cells in Graves' hyperthyroidism and ophthalmopathy.

The material was peripheral blood mononuclear cells (PBMCs), obtained at new diagnosis, from a patient treated with antithyroid drugs. These receptors were collected from a woman aged 35 to 59 with Graves disease.

The rearrangement joins TRBV29-1 to TRBJ1-1; D remains ambiguous. The CDR3 is made up of 12 amino acids. Trimming shortened V by 6 bases and J by 5 bases, and 13 bases separated the two germline ends. Germline CDR1 is SQVTM and CDR2 is ANQGSEA. The CDR3 coding sequence is TGCAGCGTCTACGGGGTGGAAACTGAAGCTTTCTTT. Amino acid sequence: CSVYGVETEAFF.

This clonotype was observed a few times. The chain's CDR3 is CSATQDSGNTIYF. The CDR3 bases are TGCAGTGCTACCCAGGACTCTGGAAACACCATATATTTT. The chain recombines TRBV20-1 with TRBJ1-3; no clear D. Per germline, CDR1 DFQATT and CDR2 SNEGSKA (reference sequence). This CDR3 comprises 13 residues. Trimming shortened V by 4 bases and J by 0 bases, and 7 bases separated the two germline ends.

The chain couples TRBV6-1 to TRBJ2-1; TRBD2 aligns across 12 bases. With V trimmed by 4 bases and J by 9 bases, 4 bases remained unmatched. The CDR3 spans 14 residues. Germline V gene sequence: CDR1 MNHNS, CDR2 SASEGT. CDR3 residues: CASSGPSGGGEQFF. CDR3 in DNA: TGTGCCAGCAGTGGTCCTAGCGGGGGGGGTGAGCAGTTCTTC.

The chain combines TRBV4-1 with TRBJ1-2; D gene uncertain. This CDR3 region has 12 residues. V was trimmed by 0 bases and J by 11 bases, leaving 10 bases between them. Germline V lookup: CDR1 MGHRA, CDR2 YSYEKL. The DNA of the CDR3 is TGCGCCAGCAGCCAAGATCCCATGAGTTACACCTTC. Translating gives CASSQDPMSYTF.

This clonotype was seen at least ten times. The rearrangement links TRBV27 to TRBJ2-1; D tentatively fits TRBD1 or TRBD2 (5 bases each). Germline V gene data show CDR1 as MNHEY and CDR2 as SMNVEV (reference sequence). The CDR3 has 14 amino acids. Trimming removed 6 bases from V and 6 bases from J, with 15 bases in between. CDR3 sequence: CASSLVTGTNEQFF. The CDR3 nucleotides are TGTGCCAGCAGCCTGGTTACTGGGACCAATGAGCAGTTCTTC.

This clonotype was detected only a few times. This chain connects TRBV28 to TRBJ1-5, with TRBD1 as a possible D gene (6 bases). V was cut by 3 bases and J by 1 base, with 13 bases left in between. The germline CDR1 and CDR2 sequences are MDHEN and SYDVKM. The CDR3 has 16 amino acids. The CDR3 DNA follows: TGTGCCAGCAGTTTGAGGGGGAACAGGAGCAATCAGCCCCAGCATTTT. Translated, it gives CASSLRGNRSNQPQHF. Using reference TRBV28 and TRBJ1-5 for the parts outside the CDR3, the full variable domain is DVKVTQSSRYLVKRTGEKVFLECVQDMDHENMFWYRQDPGLGLRLIYFSYDVKMKEKGDIPEGYSVSREKKERFSLILESASTNQTSMYLCASSLRGNRSNQPQHFGDGTRLSIL.

This chain links TRBV20-1 with TRBJ2-1; weak D call: TRBD2 (6 bases). The CDR3 consists of 15 residues. Looked up from germline, CDR1 is DFQATT and CDR2 is SNEGSKA (reference sequence). The germline V and J ends were trimmed by 0 bases and 6 bases, with 15 bases remaining between them. The CDR3 nucleotides read TGCAGTGCTAGAGACGGAGGGGATATGGGCAATGAGCAGTTCTTC. As protein: CSARDGGDMGNEQFF.

This clonotype has more than one count but fewer than ten. The chain joins TRBV9 to TRBJ2-3; TRBD2 agrees at 10 bases. Germline trimming cut 4 bases from V and 5 bases from J; bases unmatched to any gene: 4. This CDR3 contains 14 residues. Germline-derived CDR1 and CDR2 are SGDLS and YYNGEE. The CDR3 is CASSFSGGIDTQYF. DNA for the CDR3: TGTGCCAGCAGCTTTAGCGGGGGGATAGATACGCAGTATTTT. Drawing the rest from reference TRBV9 and TRBJ2-3, the complete variable domain is DSGVTQTPKHLITATGQRVTLRCSPRSGDLSVYWYQQSLDQGLQFLIQYYNGEERAKGNILERFSAQQFPDLHSELNLSSLELGDSALYFCASSFSGGIDTQYFGPGTRLTVL.

This clonotype was counted ten times or more. The rearrangement joins TRBV6-1 to TRBJ1-1; 7 bases fit TRBD1. Looked up from germline, CDR1 is MNHNS and CDR2 is SASEGT. The CDR3 has 14 residues. V shed 7 bases, J shed 5 bases, and the junction held 10 bases outside the gene matches. This chain's CDR3 is CASTEKGAWTEAFF. Here the CDR3 DNA reads TGTGCCAGCACCGAAAAGGGGGCATGGACTGAAGCTTTCTTT.

This clonotype was detected ten times or more. V is TRBV11-3 and J is TRBJ2-3; D unresolved. Germline V gene sequence: CDR1 SGHNT, CDR2 YENEEA. The V end was cut by 5 bases, the J end by 6 bases, with 9 bases between. This CDR3 has 12 residues. DNA of the CDR3: TGTGCCAGCAGCCCCTCCTTGGATACGCAGTATTTT. Amino acids: CASSPSLDTQYF. Full variable domain (rest looked up from reference TRBV11-3 and TRBJ2-3): EAGVVQSPRYKIIEKKQPVAFWCNPISGHNTLYWYLQNLGQGPELLIRYENEEAVDDSQLPKDRFSAERLKGVDSTLKIQPAELGDSAVYLCASSPSLDTQYFGPGTRLTVL.

This clonotype was recorded at least ten times. J is TRBJ1-6 and V is TRBV12-3 or TRBV12-4, with D tentatively TRBD1 (5 bases). The CDR3 contains 14 residues. Deletions cut 3 bases from V and 4 bases from J, with 7 bases between. The CDR3 DNA reads TGTGCCAGCAGTTTTGGGGGGTATAATTCACCCCTCCACTTT. Encoded protein: CASSFGGYNSPLHF.

This clonotype was observed a few times. This chain joins TRBV29-1 and TRBJ2-7; TRBD1 matches at 8 bases. The junction had 7 bases not matched to a gene; V was cut back by 4 bases and J by 5 bases. The CDR3 sequence is 13 residues long. CDR1 SQVTM and CDR2 ANQGSEA come from the germline V gene. This chain's CDR3 is CSVGGQGYHEQYF. In nucleotides, the CDR3 is TGCAGCGTTGGAGGACAGGGTTACCACGAGCAGTACTTC.

This clonotype was counted ten times or more. The CDR3 reads CASSPPGVNTEAFF. The CDR3 DNA sequence: TGTGCCAGCAGTCCCCCAGGGGTGAACACTGAAGCTTTCTTT. This chain connects TRBV6-1 to TRBJ1-1; the D gene is possibly TRBD1 (6 bases). Germline V CDR1 and CDR2: MNHNS, SASEGT. The V end was cut by 5 bases, the J end by 0 bases, with 10 bases between. The CDR3 runs 14 residues.

This clonotype was seen only a few times. This sequence joins TRBV4-2 and TRBJ1-6; no reliable D call. This CDR3 is 17 amino acids long. Trimming left V 0 bases short and J 4 bases short, with 13 bases between. Germline loops: CDR1 LGHNA, CDR2 YNFKEQ. The CDR3 nucleotides read TGTGCCAGCAGCCAAGATAACGCCGGAGCTTATAATTCACCCCTCCACTTT. Translation: CASSQDNAGAYNSPLHF.